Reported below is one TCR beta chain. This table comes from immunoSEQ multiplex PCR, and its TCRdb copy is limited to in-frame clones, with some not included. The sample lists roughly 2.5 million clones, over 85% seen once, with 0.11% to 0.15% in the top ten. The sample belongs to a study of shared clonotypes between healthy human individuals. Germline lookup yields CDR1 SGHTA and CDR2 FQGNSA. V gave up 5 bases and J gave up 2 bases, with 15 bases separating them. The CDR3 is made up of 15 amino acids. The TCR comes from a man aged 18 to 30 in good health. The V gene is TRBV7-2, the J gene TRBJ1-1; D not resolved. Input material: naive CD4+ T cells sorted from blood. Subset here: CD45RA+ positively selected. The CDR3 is CASSVSGFLNTEAFF. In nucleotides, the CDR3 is TGTGCCAGCAGCGTCAGCGGGTTCCTTAACACTGAAGCTTTCTTT.